The 15 T cell receptor beta chains presented below share a single source sample, sequenced in a study of neoadjuvant nivolumab and ipilimumab in lung cancer. Profiling relied on immunoSEQ multiplex PCR, and the TCRdb table lists in-frame clones only, not all of them. The table has fewer than 30,000 clones, about 78% seen once. Sequences were derived from tumor tissue, sampled after neoadjuvant nivolumab, alone or with ipilimumab, at or shortly before surgery. All receptors come from an adult with non-small cell lung cancer.

The count of this clone is one. The gene calls are TRBV18 and TRBJ2-2, with D maybe TRBD1 (6 bases). In germline, CDR1 is KGHSH, CDR2 LQKENI. Trimming removed 3 bases from V and 5 bases from J, with 19 bases in between. This CDR3 has 17 residues. The CDR3 coding sequence is TGTGCCAGCTCACCCTACACAGGGAAGGGAACAACCGGGGAGCTGTTTTTT. Amino acid sequence: CASSPYTGKGTTGELFF.

The chain combines TRBV7-2 with TRBJ1-2; unclear D gene. The germline gives CDR1 SGHTA, CDR2 FQGNSA. V lost 1 base and J lost 2, with 5 bases in between. There are 13 residues in the CDR3. The CDR3 region has the DNA TGTGCCAGCAGCTTAGGGGGAAACTATGGCTACACCTTC. Encoded protein: CASSLGGNYGYTF.

This chain connects TRBV19 to TRBJ1-5; D uncertain. The V and J ends lost 6 bases and 4 bases respectively, with 7 bases between them. The CDR3 length is 12 residues. The V gene's germline CDR1 is LNHDA and CDR2 SQIVND (reference sequence). The CDR3 DNA is TGTGCCAGTAGGGACGGTAATCAGCCCCAGCATTTT. It encodes CASRDGNQPQHF.

This chain joins TRBV5-4 and TRBJ2-5, with TRBD1 matching over 11 bases. This CDR3 has 15 residues. CDR1 is SGHNT, CDR2 YYREEE, per germline (reference sequence). Germline trimming cut 5 bases from V and 2 bases from J; bases unmatched to any gene: 5. CDR3 protein: CASSWDRGWQETQYF. The DNA for the CDR3 is TGTGCCAGCAGTTGGGACAGGGGGTGGCAAGAGACCCAGTACTTC.

This clone was counted only a few times. The chain recombines TRBV5-1 with TRBJ1-6; D may be TRBD1 (5 bases). The length of the CDR3 is 14 residues. The germline CDR1 and CDR2 sequences are SGHRS and YFSETQ. Trimming left V 4 bases short and J 7 bases short, with 12 bases between. For the CDR3, the DNA is TGCGCCAGCAGCCGGGACCTTGGGAATTCACCCCTCCACTTT. It yields the protein CASSRDLGNSPLHF.

The genes are TRBV5-1 and TRBJ1-5; the D gene is possibly TRBD1 (6 bases). The CDR3 length is 15 residues. Trimming took 0 bases from V and 4 from J, leaving 11 bases between them. The germline V gene encodes CDR1 SGHRS and CDR2 YFSETQ. The CDR3 DNA sequence: TGCGCCAGCAGCTTGGTACCAGGGGAAAATCAGCCCCAGCATTTT. Residues: CASSLVPGENQPQHF.

The V call is TRBV18, the J call TRBJ1-3; D gene unclear. The CDR3 runs 16 residues. Germline values: CDR1 KGHSH, CDR2 LQKENI. V was trimmed by 2 bases and J by 0 bases, leaving 11 bases between them. CDR3 bases: TGTGCCAGCTCACCAGTTAGTGACGTCTCTGGAAACACCATATATTTT. Translation gives CASSPVSDVSGNTIYF.

The rearrangement uses TRBV5-1 and TRBJ2-3, with a tentative D call TRBD1 (5 bases). Trimming left V 2 bases short and J 2 bases short, with 9 bases between. The V gene's germline CDR1 is SGHRS and CDR2 YFSETQ. The CDR3 covers 14 residues. CDR3 sequence reads: CASSFQGPTDTQYF. The CDR3 DNA is TGCGCCAGCAGCTTCCAGGGCCCCACAGATACGCAGTATTTT.

The rearrangement uses TRBV7-9 and TRBJ1-2, with D uncertain. Germline V gene lookup returns CDR1 SEHNR and CDR2 FQNEAQ (reference sequence). This CDR3 spans 14 amino acids. V lost 5 bases and J 0 bases, leaving 10 bases between the germline ends. CDR3 in DNA: TGTGCCAGCAGCACCAGAACAGCTAACTATGGCTACACCTTC. Protein product: CASSTRTANYGYTF.

V and J are TRBV30 and TRBJ1-3; D remains unclear. Germline V CDR1 and CDR2: GTSNPN, SVGIG (reference sequence). V lost 4 bases and J 0 bases, leaving 10 bases between the germline ends. The CDR3 length is 14 residues. The CDR3 region has the DNA TGTGCCTGGATGGGAAGTCCCTCTGGAAACACCATATATTTT. This sequence encodes CAWMGSPSGNTIYF. The full variable domain, with the rest looked up from reference TRBV30 and TRBJ1-3, is SQTIHQWPATLVQPVGSPLSLECTVEGTSNPNLYWYRQAAGRGLQLLFYSVGIGQISSEVPQNLSASRPQDRQFILSSKKLLLSDSGFYLCAWMGSPSGNTIYFGEGSWLTVV.

This sequence joins TRBV30 and TRBJ1-6, with a weak D call TRBD1 (6 bases). Trimming removed 3 bases from V and 8 bases from J, with 11 bases in between. Germline-derived CDR1 and CDR2 are GTSNPN and SVGIG (reference sequence). The CDR3 spans 13 residues. The CDR3 nucleotides read TGTGCCTGGAGCCGGGACAATTATTCACCCCTCCACTTT. This sequence encodes CAWSRDNYSPLHF.

The V and J genes are TRBV9 and TRBJ2-1; D unclear. Germline assignment: CDR1 SGDLS and CDR2 YYNGEE. The V end lost 3 bases, the J end lost 10 bases, and 14 bases lay between the germline ends. This CDR3 region has 13 residues. DNA for the CDR3: TGTGCCAGCAGCGACCGTCCCGGCGCGGAGCAGTTCTTC. As protein: CASSDRPGAEQFF. The complete variable domain, with remaining parts taken from reference TRBV9 and TRBJ2-1, reads DSGVTQTPKHLITATGQRVTLRCSPRSGDLSVYWYQQSLDQGLQFLIQYYNGEERAKGNILERFSAQQFPDLHSELNLSSLELGDSALYFCASSDRPGAEQFFGPGTRLTVL.

This clone was recorded only once. This chain joins TRBV30 and TRBJ2-5, with D unresolved. From germline, CDR1 is GTSNPN and CDR2 SVGIG (reference sequence). This CDR3 has 12 amino acids. V was trimmed by 0 bases and J by 4 bases, leaving 6 bases between them. The chain's CDR3 is CAWSVARETQYF. DNA of the CDR3: TGTGCCTGGAGTGTGGCTAGAGAGACCCAGTACTTC.

The chain recombines TRBV5-6 with TRBJ2-7; D perhaps matches TRBD2 (7 bases). Trimming cost V 8 bases and J 5 bases, with 17 bases left between them. Germline CDR1 and CDR2: SGHDT and YYEEEE. This CDR3 region has 13 residues. The CDR3 loop reads CASTGGPNNEQYF. CDR3 in DNA: TGTGCCAGTACCGGGGGGCCGAACAACGAGCAGTACTTC.

The genes are TRBV4-3 and TRBJ1-1; possible D gene TRBD1, 6 bases. The CDR3 extends over 17 amino acids. Trimming cost V 0 bases and J 1 base, with 15 bases left between them. Germline V gene data show CDR1 as LGHNA and CDR2 as YSLEER. CDR3 in amino acids: CASSQEGRGGSNTEAFF. DNA for the CDR3: TGCGCCAGCAGCCAAGAGGGGCGGGGGGGCTCGAACACTGAAGCTTTCTTT.